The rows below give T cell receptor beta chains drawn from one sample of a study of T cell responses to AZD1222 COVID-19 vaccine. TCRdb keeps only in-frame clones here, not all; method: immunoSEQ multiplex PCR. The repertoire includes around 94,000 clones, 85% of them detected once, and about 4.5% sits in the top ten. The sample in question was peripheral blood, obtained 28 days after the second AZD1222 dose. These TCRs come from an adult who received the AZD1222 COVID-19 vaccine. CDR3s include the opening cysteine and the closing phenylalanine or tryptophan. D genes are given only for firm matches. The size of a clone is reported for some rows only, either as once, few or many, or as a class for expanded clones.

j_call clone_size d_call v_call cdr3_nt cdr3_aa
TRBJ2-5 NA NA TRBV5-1 TGCGCCAGCAGCTTGCTCCCGGACCAAGAGACCCAGTACTTC CASSLLPDQETQYF
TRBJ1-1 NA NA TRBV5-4 TGTGCCAGCAGCCTGAGATGGGCGGACTGGACTGCCAGTGAAGCTTTCTTT CASSLRWADWTASEAFF
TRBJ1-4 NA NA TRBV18 TGTGCCAGCTCTCCTGGACAGAACCTGATTTTT CASSPGQNLIF
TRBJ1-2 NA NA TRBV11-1 TGTGCCAGCAGCTTAAATTCAGGGGTCGAGGATGGCTACACCTTC CASSLNSGVEDGYTF
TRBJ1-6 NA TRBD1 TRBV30 TGTGCCTGGAAAGGGGACAGGCGGCGATCACCCCTCCACTTT CAWKGDRRRSPLHF
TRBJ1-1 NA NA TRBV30 TGTGCCTGGAGTGGTGCGAAAATCATGAACACTGAAGCTTTCTTT CAWSGAKIMNTEAFF
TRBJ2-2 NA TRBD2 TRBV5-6 TGTGCCAGCAGCCTCTTCCTATCTAGCGGGAGTTATTCGGCCGGGGAGCTGTTTTTT CASSLFLSSGSYSAGELFF
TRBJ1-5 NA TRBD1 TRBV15 TGTGCCACCAGCAGCGGGACAGGGGGTAGTCAGCCCCAGCATTTT CATSSGTGGSQPQHF
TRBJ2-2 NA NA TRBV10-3 TGTGCCATCAGTGGAGATAGGGGGAGGACCGGGGAGCTGTTTTTT CAISGDRGRTGELFF
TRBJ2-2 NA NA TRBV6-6 TGTGCCAGCAAGGAGCCCACCGGGGAGCTGTTTTTT CASKEPTGELFF
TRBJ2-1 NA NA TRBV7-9 TGTGCCAGCAGCCCCCACCCGCGGGTCGGTGGGAATGAGCAGTTCTTC CASSPHPRVGGNEQFF
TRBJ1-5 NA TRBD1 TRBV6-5 TGTGCCAGCAGTCGACAGGGGGCCAATCAGCCCCAGCATTTT CASSRQGANQPQHF
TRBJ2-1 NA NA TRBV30 TGTGCCTGGACCCCAAGCTGGCTCTCCTACAATGAGCAGTTCTTC CAWTPSWLSYNEQFF
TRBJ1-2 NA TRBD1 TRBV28 TGTGCCAGCACCACTCTTACAGGGGTCTATGGCTACACCTTC CASTTLTGVYGYTF
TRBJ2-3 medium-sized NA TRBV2 TGTGCCAGCGGTCGACCCCTGGGAGATACGCAGTATTTT CASGRPLGDTQYF
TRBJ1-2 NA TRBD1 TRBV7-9 TGTGCCAGCAGAAAGACACCGACAGGGAGGAGCTACACCTTC CASRKTPTGRSYTF
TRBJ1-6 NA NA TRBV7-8 TGTGCCAGCAGTTCTCGGACTGATTTAAATCCTTATTCACCCCTCCACTTT CASSSRTDLNPYSPLHF
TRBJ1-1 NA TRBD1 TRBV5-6 TGTGCCAGCAGCCCGACGGGACAGGGGGCATTCACTGAAGCTTTCTTT CASSPTGQGAFTEAFF
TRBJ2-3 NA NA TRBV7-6 TGTGCCAGCAGCTTAGCCGGCGGGGGCAATGCAGATACGCAGTATTTT CASSLAGGGNADTQYF
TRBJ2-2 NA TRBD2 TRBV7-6 TGTGCCAGCAGCCCGACTAGCGGGGGTCCCCTGAACACCGGGGAGCTGTTTTTT CASSPTSGGPLNTGELFF
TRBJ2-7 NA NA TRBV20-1 TGCAGTGCTAGTGACGATGTCTACGAGCAGTACTTC CSASDDVYEQYF
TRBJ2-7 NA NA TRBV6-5 TGTGCCAGCAAGCGGGCAGGGAACTACGAGCAGTACTTC CASKRAGNYEQYF
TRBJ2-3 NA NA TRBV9 TGTGCCAGCGCTAACGGAGCACCTAGTGCAGATACGCAGTATTTT CASANGAPSADTQYF
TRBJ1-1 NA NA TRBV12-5 TGTGCTAGTGGTTTGGTCGATCCAGGGGAAGGCGCTTTCTTT CASGLVDPGEGAFF
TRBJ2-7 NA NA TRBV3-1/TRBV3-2 TGTGCCAGCAGCCCTCCGCAGGGGTGGAACGAGCAGTACTTC CASSPPQGWNEQYF
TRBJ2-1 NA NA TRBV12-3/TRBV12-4 TGTGCCAGCAGTTTAACGGGGCGGGGTGAGCAGTTCTTC CASSLTGRGEQFF
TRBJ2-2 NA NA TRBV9 TGTGCCAGCAGGGATAGGACAGTCTGGAGCACCGGGGAGCTGTTTTTT CASRDRTVWSTGELFF
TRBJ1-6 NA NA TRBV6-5 TGTGCCAGCAGGGAGGCCACTAATTCACCCCTCCACTTT CASREATNSPLHF
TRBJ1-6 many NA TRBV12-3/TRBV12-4 TGTGCCAGCACTGCGGTACCGAGATCACCCCTCCACTTT CASTAVPRSPLHF
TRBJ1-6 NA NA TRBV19 TGTGCCAGTAGTAGCGTGGGACTTCCGAGCTCCTATAATTCACCCCTCCACTTT CASSSVGLPSSYNSPLHF
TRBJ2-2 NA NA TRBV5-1 TGCGCCAGCAGCTTGATACCCAGGGCGAACACCGGGGAGCTGTTTTTT CASSLIPRANTGELFF
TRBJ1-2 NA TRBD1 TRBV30 TGTGCCTGGAGTGTAAGACAGGGAGAGGTCTATGGCTACACCTTC CAWSVRQGEVYGYTF
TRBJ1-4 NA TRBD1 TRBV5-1 TGCGCCAGCAGCTTTATGGGACAGGGAGTAGAAAAACTGTTTTTT CASSFMGQGVEKLFF
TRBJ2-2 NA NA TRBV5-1 TGCGCCAGCACCCGGGTGGGGTTGAGCGGGGAGCTGTTTTTT CASTRVGLSGELFF
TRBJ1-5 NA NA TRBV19 TGTGCCAGTAGTATAGGGCCAGGGGCTAGCAATCAGCCCCAGCATTTT CASSIGPGASNQPQHF
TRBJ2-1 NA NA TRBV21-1 TGTGCCAGCAGCCTCCTAGCCGGGGGGATTACCGATGAGCAGTTCTTC CASSLLAGGITDEQFF
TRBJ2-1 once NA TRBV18 TGTGCCAGCTCACCAGGGGGCGTCTCCTACAATGAGCAGTTCTTC CASSPGGVSYNEQFF
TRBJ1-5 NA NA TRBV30 TGTGCCTGGAGCCCCCGGCAGGGAGCATTAGGGGGTGGCAATCAGCCCCAGCATTTT CAWSPRQGALGGGNQPQHF
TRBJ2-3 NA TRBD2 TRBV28 TGTGCCAGCAGCCCATTGATGACTAGCGGGGCCTCCCCCCCAGATACGCAGTATTTT CASSPLMTSGASPPDTQYF
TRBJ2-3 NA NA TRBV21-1 TGTGCCAGCATGCCGGAACCAATCACAGATACGCAGTATTTT CASMPEPITDTQYF
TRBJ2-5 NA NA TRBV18 TGTGCCAGCTCCACAGGAACCCAAGAGACCCAGTACTTC CASSTGTQETQYF
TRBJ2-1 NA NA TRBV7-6 TGTGCCAGCAGCTTAGAGGGGTCCCCTGCCTCTGGCTCCTACAATGAGCAGTTCTTC CASSLEGSPASGSYNEQFF
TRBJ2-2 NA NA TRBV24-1 TGTGCCACCAGTGATTCCTACTTAAGGGGGGGGAACACCGGGGAGCTGTTTTTT CATSDSYLRGGNTGELFF
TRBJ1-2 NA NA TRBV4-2 TGTGCCAGCAGCCCTACTTTAACAGTTGGCTACACCTTC CASSPTLTVGYTF
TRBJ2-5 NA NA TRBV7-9 TGTGCCAGCACCCCTGGGCGGGGACAGCGCCTCCAAGAGACCCAGTACTTC CASTPGRGQRLQETQYF
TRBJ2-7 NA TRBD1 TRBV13 TGTGCCAGCAGCTTCCGAGGTGGGACAGGGGTTGAGCAGTACTTC CASSFRGGTGVEQYF
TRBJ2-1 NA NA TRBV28 TGTGCCAGCAGTTTTGGCAGCAATGAGCAGTTCTTC CASSFGSNEQFF
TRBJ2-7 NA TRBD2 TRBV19 TGTGCCAGTAGTATGGCGGGGACTAGCGTGGGCGAGCAGTACTTC CASSMAGTSVGEQYF
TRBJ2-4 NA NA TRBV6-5 TGTGCCAGCAGTTACCGAGGACCGCCGGGCATTCAGTACTTC CASSYRGPPGIQYF
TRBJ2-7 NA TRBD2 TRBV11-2 TGTGCCAGCAGCTTAAGGGCGTCTAGCGGGAGGAGCGAGCAGTACTTC CASSLRASSGRSEQYF
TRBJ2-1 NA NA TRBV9 TGTGCCAGCAGCCGGGACCGTCACAATGAGCAGTTCTTC CASSRDRHNEQFF
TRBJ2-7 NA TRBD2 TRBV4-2 TGTGCCAGCAGCCAAGATGGGAGCGGGAGAGGCTACGAGCAGTACTTC CASSQDGSGRGYEQYF
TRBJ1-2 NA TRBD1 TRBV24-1 TGTGCCACCAGTGATCCCGGGACAGGGGCAATCTCTTCCTTC CATSDPGTGAISSF
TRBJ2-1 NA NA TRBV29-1 TGCAGCGTTGAAGGGAGAGGGGGTCACTACAATGAGCAGTTCTTC CSVEGRGGHYNEQFF
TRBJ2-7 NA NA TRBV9 TGTGCCAGCACCCCCGGGCCCCTCGCCTACGAGCAGTACTTC CASTPGPLAYEQYF
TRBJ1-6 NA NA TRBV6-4 TGTGCCAGCAGTGATATTCCCGAGGGTAATTCACCCCTCCACTTT CASSDIPEGNSPLHF
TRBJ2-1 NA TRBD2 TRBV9 TGTGCCAGCAGCGTAGGCGGGGGCTCCTACAATGAGCAGTTCTTC CASSVGGGSYNEQFF